At least ten counts were recorded for the clone carrying this T cell receptor (beta chain). Source material for naive CD8 libraries was roughly 18,000 to 1,000,000 sorted cells, with 10%, 30% or 50% RNA. TCRdb re-called the PCR reads through MiXCR, storing one row per CDR3 protein. The profile covers 85,000 to 95,000 distinct CDR3 sequences, with roughly 19% appearing a single time and about 0.85% taken by the ten largest. This sample stems from a study of molecular identifiers for immune sequencing clone quantification. The source of this sequence is a human donor in good health. Some libraries in this study had Jurkat cell RNA spiked in. Material for sequencing was naive CD8+ T cells from blood, with Jurkat cell RNA spiked in. The sample's subset: FACS-sorted CD8+CD4-CCR7+CD45RA+ naive T cells.

The DNA of the CDR3 is TGCAGTGCGGCGGCTCCGAACACCGGGGAGCTGTTTTTT. This encodes CSAAAPNTGELFF. The rearrangement links TRBV20-1 to TRBJ2-2; no firm D call. Trimming removed 6 bases at V and 0 bases at J, with 8 bases between. Germline assignment: CDR1 DFQATT and CDR2 SNEGSKA (reference sequence). The CDR3 loop spans 13 amino acids.